Listed below are T cell receptor beta chains from one sample, sequenced in a study of blood T cell repertoires in COVID-19. The assay was immunoSEQ multiplex PCR, and TCRdb's table has in-frame clones only and misses some. The top ten hold roughly 22% of the sample, which has more than 85,000 clones, about 80% seen once. Sequencing was carried out using peripheral blood. These receptors all stem from a human donor in a cohort sampled during active COVID-19. Both conserved end residues are part of each CDR3. Fields, in order: V gene, D gene, J gene, clone size, CDR3 DNA, CDR3 protein. The D gene is left open where the match is weak. A clone size is listed for some rows: how often the clone was seen (once, few, many), or a class if it is expanded.

V gene: TRBV15; D gene: TRBD2; J gene: TRBJ2-2; clone size: .; CDR3 DNA: TGTGCCACCAGACCGGGACTAGCTGTGGACACCGGGGAGCTGTTTTTT; CDR3 protein: CATRPGLAVDTGELFF
V gene: TRBV19; D gene: .; J gene: TRBJ1-2; clone size: .; CDR3 DNA: TGTGCCAGTACACCATATCGACAGGTCGCGAGGGATGGCTACACCTTC; CDR3 protein: CASTPYRQVARDGYTF
V gene: TRBV19; D gene: TRBD2; J gene: TRBJ2-3; clone size: .; CDR3 DNA: TGTGCCAGTAGAGAAATAGCGGGGTTCACAGATACGCAGTATTTT; CDR3 protein: CASREIAGFTDTQYF
V gene: TRBV6-5; D gene: TRBD1; J gene: TRBJ1-2; clone size: .; CDR3 DNA: TGTGCCAGCAAGGGACAGGGGGCGAGGGGCTACACCTTC; CDR3 protein: CASKGQGARGYTF
V gene: TRBV28; D gene: TRBD2; J gene: TRBJ2-3; clone size: .; CDR3 DNA: TGTGCCAGCAGTTACCCCCGGGGGGGGCCAACGTGGGCTACGCAGTATTTT; CDR3 protein: CASSYPRGGPTWATQYF
V gene: TRBV19; D gene: .; J gene: TRBJ1-2; clone size: few; CDR3 DNA: TGTGCCAGTAGTATACAGGCAGGCAACTATGGCTACACCTTC; CDR3 protein: CASSIQAGNYGYTF
V gene: TRBV11-3; D gene: .; J gene: TRBJ2-1; clone size: .; CDR3 DNA: TGTGCCAGCAGCCGTACGGCAGTACAGGGCTACAATGAGCAGTTCTTC; CDR3 protein: CASSRTAVQGYNEQFF
V gene: TRBV5-1; D gene: .; J gene: TRBJ2-2; clone size: .; CDR3 DNA: TGCGCCAGCAGCTGGGACTTCGACCGCGGGGAGCTGTTTTTT; CDR3 protein: CASSWDFDRGELFF
V gene: TRBV12-3/TRBV12-4; D gene: .; J gene: TRBJ1-4; clone size: .; CDR3 DNA: TGTGCCAGCAGTCGCCACAGTGAAAAACTGTTTTTT; CDR3 protein: CASSRHSEKLFF
V gene: TRBV3-1/TRBV3-2; D gene: .; J gene: TRBJ1-1; clone size: .; CDR3 DNA: TGTGCCAGCAGCCAAACAGGGAACACTGAAGCTTTCTTT; CDR3 protein: CASSQTGNTEAFF
V gene: TRBV24-1; D gene: .; J gene: TRBJ2-3; clone size: .; CDR3 DNA: TGTGCCACTGGAGGCAGTAGCACAGATACGCAGTATTTT; CDR3 protein: CATGGSSTDTQYF
V gene: TRBV3-1/TRBV3-2; D gene: TRBD2; J gene: TRBJ2-3; clone size: .; CDR3 DNA: TGTGCCAGCAGTTCCCTGGCGGGGGACCTACCAGATACGCAGTATTTT; CDR3 protein: CASSSLAGDLPDTQYF
V gene: TRBV9; D gene: TRBD2; J gene: TRBJ2-1; clone size: .; CDR3 DNA: TGTGCCAGCAGCCGGACTAGCGGGACCGGTGAGCAGTTCTTC; CDR3 protein: CASSRTSGTGEQFF
V gene: TRBV5-4; D gene: .; J gene: TRBJ2-1; clone size: .; CDR3 DNA: TGTGCCAGCAGCTTAGGAGGGGTCGGAGCCTACAATGAGCAGTTCTTC; CDR3 protein: CASSLGGVGAYNEQFF
V gene: TRBV7-9; D gene: TRBD1; J gene: TRBJ1-1; clone size: .; CDR3 DNA: TGTGCCAGCAGCGCACAGGGGGCTAACACTGAAGCTTTCTTT; CDR3 protein: CASSAQGANTEAFF
V gene: TRBV7-8; D gene: .; J gene: TRBJ2-7; clone size: .; CDR3 DNA: TGTGCCAGCCGCAGCGATGGAAACCCCTACGAGCAGTACTTC; CDR3 protein: CASRSDGNPYEQYF
V gene: TRBV5-6; D gene: TRBD1; J gene: TRBJ2-3; clone size: .; CDR3 DNA: TGTGCCAGCAGCACTTCTATACAGGGGGCGAGGACAGATACGCAGTATTTT; CDR3 protein: CASSTSIQGARTDTQYF
V gene: TRBV29-1; D gene: .; J gene: TRBJ2-7; clone size: .; CDR3 DNA: TGCAGCGTTGGGGGACTTCAAGCCTACGAGCAGTACTTC; CDR3 protein: CSVGGLQAYEQYF
V gene: TRBV4-1; D gene: .; J gene: TRBJ1-5; clone size: .; CDR3 DNA: TGCGCCAGCAGCCGCGTAGTCCCGCGCGGCAATCAGCCCCAGCATTTT; CDR3 protein: CASSRVVPRGNQPQHF
V gene: TRBV7-2; D gene: .; J gene: TRBJ2-7; clone size: .; CDR3 DNA: TGTGCCAGCAGCCCCGGACGGGAATACGAGCAGTACTTC; CDR3 protein: CASSPGREYEQYF
V gene: TRBV21-1; D gene: .; J gene: TRBJ2-5; clone size: .; CDR3 DNA: TGTGCCAGCAGCAAAGCAGAAGAGAGAGACAGGGGGCAAGAGACCCAGTACTTC; CDR3 protein: CASSKAEERDRGQETQYF
V gene: TRBV28; D gene: .; J gene: TRBJ1-4; clone size: .; CDR3 DNA: TGTGCCAGCAGTTTAGCAGGGGCAACTAATGAAAAACTGTTTTTT; CDR3 protein: CASSLAGATNEKLFF
V gene: TRBV10-1; D gene: TRBD1; J gene: TRBJ1-3; clone size: few; CDR3 DNA: TGCGCCAGCAGTACGGACAGGGAGAGTGGAAACACCATATATTTT; CDR3 protein: CASSTDRESGNTIYF
V gene: TRBV18; D gene: TRBD2; J gene: TRBJ2-3; clone size: once; CDR3 DNA: TGTGCCAGCTCACCCACCAGGACTAGCGGGGGGACAGATACGCAGTATTTT; CDR3 protein: CASSPTRTSGGTDTQYF
V gene: TRBV2; D gene: TRBD2; J gene: TRBJ2-1; clone size: .; CDR3 DNA: TGTGCCAGCAGTGATGAAGGGACTAGGGACAATGAGCAGTTCTTC; CDR3 protein: CASSDEGTRDNEQFF
V gene: TRBV7-8; D gene: .; J gene: TRBJ1-5; clone size: once; CDR3 DNA: TGTGCCAGCAGCCCCCGTAGGGAGAGGGGCAATCAGCCCCAGCATTTT; CDR3 protein: CASSPRRERGNQPQHF
V gene: TRBV5-1; D gene: .; J gene: TRBJ1-1; clone size: .; CDR3 DNA: TGCGCCAGCAGCTTGATAACAGCGAACACTGAAGCTTTCTTT; CDR3 protein: CASSLITANTEAFF
V gene: TRBV27; D gene: .; J gene: TRBJ2-1; clone size: .; CDR3 DNA: TGTGCCAGCGTTCCGGACTCCTTGGCAAATGAGCAGTTCTTC; CDR3 protein: CASVPDSLANEQFF
V gene: TRBV12-3/TRBV12-4; D gene: TRBD1; J gene: TRBJ2-1; clone size: .; CDR3 DNA: TGTGCCAGCAGTCGATCCCCGACAGGGCCCGTGTTCTTC; CDR3 protein: CASSRSPTGPVFF
V gene: TRBV7-9; D gene: .; J gene: TRBJ2-7; clone size: .; CDR3 DNA: TGTGCCAGCAGCTTAGCCGACATTTCTCCCGAGCAGTACTTC; CDR3 protein: CASSLADISPEQYF
V gene: TRBV24-1; D gene: .; J gene: TRBJ1-2; clone size: .; CDR3 DNA: TGTGCCACCAGTGATTTAGGGAGGGACTATGGCTACACCTTC; CDR3 protein: CATSDLGRDYGYTF
V gene: TRBV7-9; D gene: TRBD2; J gene: TRBJ2-7; clone size: .; CDR3 DNA: TGTGCCAGCAGCTTGGCTAGCGGGAGTGGGGGCTACGAGCAGTACTTC; CDR3 protein: CASSLASGSGGYEQYF
V gene: TRBV5-8; D gene: .; J gene: TRBJ2-3; clone size: .; CDR3 DNA: TGTGCCAGCAGCGTTGCGGGAAACACAGATACGCAGTATTTT; CDR3 protein: CASSVAGNTDTQYF
V gene: TRBV5-1; D gene: .; J gene: TRBJ1-2; clone size: few; CDR3 DNA: TGCGCCAGCAGCACGGGTGACTATGGCTACACCTTC; CDR3 protein: CASSTGDYGYTF
V gene: TRBV4-1; D gene: TRBD1; J gene: TRBJ2-7; clone size: .; CDR3 DNA: TGCGCCAGCAGCCAAGGGCATACCGGGACAGGAATCTCCTACGAGCAGTACTTC; CDR3 protein: CASSQGHTGTGISYEQYF
V gene: TRBV6-4; D gene: .; J gene: TRBJ1-5; clone size: .; CDR3 DNA: TGTGCCAGCAGTGAACAGTTTGGTAGCAATCAGCCCCAGCATTTT; CDR3 protein: CASSEQFGSNQPQHF
V gene: TRBV3-1/TRBV3-2; D gene: TRBD2; J gene: TRBJ2-2; clone size: few; CDR3 DNA: TGTGCCAGCAGCCATAATAGGTTAAGCCCGGGACTAGTAACCGGGGAGCTGTTTTTT; CDR3 protein: CASSHNRLSPGLVTGELFF
V gene: TRBV6-5; D gene: .; J gene: TRBJ2-1; clone size: .; CDR3 DNA: TGTGCCAGCAGTTACGCTCCGGCGGGAAACAATGAGCAGTTCTTC; CDR3 protein: CASSYAPAGNNEQFF
V gene: TRBV25-1; D gene: TRBD1; J gene: TRBJ1-2; clone size: .; CDR3 DNA: TGTGCCAGCAGTGAGGGACAGAACTATGGCTACACCTTC; CDR3 protein: CASSEGQNYGYTF
V gene: TRBV5-6; D gene: .; J gene: TRBJ2-3; clone size: .; CDR3 DNA: TGTGCCAGCAGCTCGTCGGGTTTGACAGATACGCAGTATTTT; CDR3 protein: CASSSSGLTDTQYF
V gene: TRBV6-2/TRBV6-3; D gene: .; J gene: TRBJ1-5; clone size: .; CDR3 DNA: TGTGCCAGCAGTACCCTGGACAGCTCTAGCAATCAGCCCCAGCATTTT; CDR3 protein: CASSTLDSSSNQPQHF
V gene: TRBV19; D gene: TRBD1; J gene: TRBJ2-7; clone size: .; CDR3 DNA: TGTGCCAGTAGAACCGGGAACAGGGGTGCTTACGAGCAGTACTTC; CDR3 protein: CASRTGNRGAYEQYF
V gene: TRBV5-4; D gene: .; J gene: TRBJ1-5; clone size: few; CDR3 DNA: TGTGCCAGCAGCTTGGGGGGGGGCGTTAGCAATCAGCCCCAGCATTTT; CDR3 protein: CASSLGGGVSNQPQHF
V gene: TRBV11-2; D gene: TRBD1; J gene: TRBJ1-2; clone size: .; CDR3 DNA: TGTGCCAGCAAATCTCCACTGGGACAGATCTATGGCTACACCTTC; CDR3 protein: CASKSPLGQIYGYTF
V gene: TRBV4-3; D gene: TRBD2; J gene: TRBJ2-1; clone size: .; CDR3 DNA: TGCGCCAGCAGCCAGATCCTCAGCGGGGGGCGGTCCAATGAGCAGTTCTTC; CDR3 protein: CASSQILSGGRSNEQFF
V gene: TRBV29-1; D gene: .; J gene: TRBJ1-3; clone size: few; CDR3 DNA: TGCAGCGTTCTTGTGGGAAACACCATATATTTT; CDR3 protein: CSVLVGNTIYF
V gene: TRBV19; D gene: .; J gene: TRBJ2-7; clone size: .; CDR3 DNA: TGTGCCAGTAGAGCCAGGGGCGATTTCTACGAGCAGTACTTC; CDR3 protein: CASRARGDFYEQYF
V gene: TRBV3-1/TRBV3-2; D gene: TRBD1; J gene: TRBJ1-2; clone size: .; CDR3 DNA: TGTGCCAGCAGCCTCCGGACAGGTTCGGGCTATGGCTACACCTTC; CDR3 protein: CASSLRTGSGYGYTF
V gene: TRBV6-2/TRBV6-3; D gene: .; J gene: TRBJ1-1; clone size: .; CDR3 DNA: TGTGCCAGCAGTTACGGAGTGATCCCGGGGGAAGCTTTCTTT; CDR3 protein: CASSYGVIPGEAFF
V gene: TRBV7-8; D gene: .; J gene: TRBJ1-6; clone size: .; CDR3 DNA: TGTGCCAGCAGCTTAGCCCTGTCGTCACCCCTCCACTTT; CDR3 protein: CASSLALSSPLHF
V gene: TRBV10-3; D gene: .; J gene: TRBJ1-3; clone size: .; CDR3 DNA: TGTGCCATCAGCGATCCGACAGGTATCGTCTCTGGAAACACCATATATTTT; CDR3 protein: CAISDPTGIVSGNTIYF
V gene: TRBV18; D gene: .; J gene: TRBJ2-7; clone size: .; CDR3 DNA: TGTGCCAGCTCACCACCAGGGAGCTCCTACGAGCAGTACTTC; CDR3 protein: CASSPPGSSYEQYF
V gene: TRBV7-8; D gene: TRBD2; J gene: TRBJ2-2; clone size: .; CDR3 DNA: TGTGCCAGCAGCCTCGCGGGAGGAAACACCGGGGAGCTGTTTTTT; CDR3 protein: CASSLAGGNTGELFF
V gene: TRBV6-5; D gene: .; J gene: TRBJ1-5; clone size: .; CDR3 DNA: TGTGCCAGCAGGGGAGGGGGGGTCCCTAATCAGCCCCAGCATTTT; CDR3 protein: CASRGGGVPNQPQHF
V gene: TRBV18; D gene: .; J gene: TRBJ2-5; clone size: .; CDR3 DNA: TGTGCCAGCTCACCCGGGGAGACCCAGTACTTC; CDR3 protein: CASSPGETQYF
V gene: TRBV3-1/TRBV3-2; D gene: .; J gene: TRBJ1-3; clone size: .; CDR3 DNA: TGTGCCAGCAGCCTCGGTATAAGGGCTACCGGGGCTGGAAACACCATATATTTT; CDR3 protein: CASSLGIRATGAGNTIYF
V gene: TRBV3-1/TRBV3-2; D gene: .; J gene: TRBJ1-1; clone size: .; CDR3 DNA: TGTGCCAGCAGCCTACAGGGCTCTGAAGCTTTCTTT; CDR3 protein: CASSLQGSEAFF
V gene: TRBV19; D gene: .; J gene: TRBJ1-1; clone size: .; CDR3 DNA: TGTGCCAGTAGTATAGATCTCGGGGGGGATGAAGCTTTCTTT; CDR3 protein: CASSIDLGGDEAFF
V gene: TRBV19; D gene: TRBD2; J gene: TRBJ2-3; clone size: once; CDR3 DNA: TGTGCCAGTAGTACGAACCCGGGACTAGCGAGCGAAGCTGGTACGCAGTATTTT; CDR3 protein: CASSTNPGLASEAGTQYF